Following are 23 T cell receptor beta chains from one sample sequenced in a study of OX40 agonist ivuxolimab in advanced cancers. Profiling relied on immunoSEQ multiplex PCR, and the TCRdb table lists in-frame clones only, not all of them. Here the sample spans tens of thousands of clones, 75% to 90% being singletons. The specimen comprised CD4+ or CD8+ T cells sorted from blood, sampled in a trial of the OX40 agonist ivuxolimab. The receptors were gathered from an adult with an advanced solid tumor such as melanoma, head and neck, liver or kidney cancer.

The V gene is TRBV9, the J gene TRBJ2-3; D perhaps matches TRBD2 (6 bases). Germline CDR1 is SGDLS and CDR2 is YYNGEE. Trimming shortened V by 3 bases and J by 10 bases, and 21 bases separated the two germline ends. The CDR3 is 15 residues long. The CDR3 reads CASSATTGRRASQYF. CDR3 DNA sequence: TGTGCCAGCAGCGCAACTACGGGGAGGAGGGCTTCGCAGTATTTT.

This clone was observed a handful of times. V usage is TRBV9 and J usage is TRBJ2-1, with TRBD2 identical over 8 bases. From germline, CDR1 is SGDLS and CDR2 YYNGEE. The CDR3 consists of 17 residues. V lost 0 bases and J lost 4; bases outside the gene matches: 9. The CDR3 is CASSVVPLAGSYNEQFF. The CDR3 DNA follows: TGTGCCAGCAGCGTAGTCCCTTTAGCGGGAAGTTACAATGAGCAGTTCTTC.

The J gene is TRBJ2-7, the V gene TRBV2, with a weak D call TRBD2 (6 bases). Trimming left V 5 bases short and J 5 bases short, with 13 bases between. Looked up from germline, CDR1 is SNHLY and CDR2 is FYNNEI. CDR3 length equals 13 residues. In nucleotides, the CDR3 is TGTGCCAGCAGTTATGCGGGAACCAACGAGCAGTACTTC. Encoded protein: CASSYAGTNEQYF. Full variable domain (outside the CDR3, taken from reference TRBV2 and TRBJ2-7): EPEVTQTPSHQVTQMGQEVILRCVPISNHLYFYWYRQILGQKVEFLVSFYNNEISEKSEIFDDQFSVERPDGSNFTLKIRSTKLEDSAMYFCASSYAGTNEQYFGPGTRLTVT.

The chain carries TRBV5-7 and TRBJ2-7, with TRBD2 matching over 11 bases. TRBV5-7 is assigned to the ORF class and has an uncertain function. The ends lost 5 bases at V and 2 bases at J; junction bases unmatched: 6. The CDR3 contains 15 residues. The CDR3 nucleotides are TGTGCCAGCAGGCTACTACTAGCGGGAGCCTACGAGCAGTACTTC. Translating it yields CASRLLLAGAYEQYF.

V usage is TRBV27 and J usage is TRBJ2-7, with D perhaps matching TRBD2 (6 bases). Trimming left V 2 bases short and J 4 bases short, with 21 bases between. The CDR3 extends over 17 amino acids. Germline V gene sequence: CDR1 MNHEY, CDR2 SMNVEV (reference sequence). The CDR3 sequence is CASSLRLARTPLYEQYF. The DNA for the CDR3 is TGTGCCAGCAGTTTACGGCTAGCGCGAACCCCCCTTTACGAGCAGTACTTC.

The gene calls are TRBV11-2 and TRBJ2-1; D is undetermined. Germline assignment: CDR1 SGHAT and CDR2 FQNNGV. This CDR3 spans 16 amino acids. Trimming shortened V by 3 bases and J by 6 bases, and 18 bases separated the two germline ends. The CDR3, as DNA: TGTGCCAGCAGCTTTAGGCGAGCTTCAGGCCGCAATGAGCAGTTCTTC. Its protein is CASSFRRASGRNEQFF.

This clone was seen once. The chain joins TRBV6-5 to TRBJ1-1, with TRBD1 as a possible D gene (6 bases). The CDR3 length is 14 residues. The germline gives CDR1 MNHEY, CDR2 SVGAGI. Trimming cost V 6 bases and J 14 bases, with 25 bases left between them. CDR3 sequence (DNA): TGTGCCAGCAGCACATCCGGGACATTTCCACTGCGGTTCTTT. This gives the protein CASSTSGTFPLRFF.

The chain carries TRBV5-1 and TRBJ2-7; possibly TRBD1 or TRBD2 for D (6 bases each). CDR1 and CDR2 from the germline V gene are SGHRS and YFSETQ. V lost 5 bases to trimming and J lost 0 bases, with 12 bases between them. The CDR3 covers 14 residues. The CDR3 DNA sequence: TGCGCCAGCAGGGACTACAGGGACTCCTACGAGCAGTACTTC. It specifies CASRDYRDSYEQYF.

The chain uses TRBV28 and TRBJ2-7; D assignment may be TRBD1 or TRBD2 (6 bases each). This CDR3 has 14 residues. Germline V gives CDR1 MDHEN, CDR2 SYDVKM. The V gene lost 4 bases and the J gene lost 6 bases, with 16 bases spanning the gap. CDR3 nucleotides: TGTGCCAGCAGTTCCCCTGGGGGGCTCAGCGAGCAGTACTTC. It codes for CASSSPGGLSEQYF.

This clone was observed once. The chain couples TRBV11-2 to TRBJ2-3, with TRBD2 identical over 10 bases. This CDR3 is 18 amino acids long. V lost 3 bases, J lost 1 base, and 10 bases stayed unmatched. CDR1 is SGHAT and CDR2 is FQNNGV in the germline V gene. The CDR3 is CASSLGASGTSGTDTQYF. CDR3 DNA: TGTGCCAGCAGCTTGGGGGCATCTGGGACTAGCGGCACAGATACGCAGTATTTT.

V is TRBV6-5 and J is TRBJ1-2; D is unclear. The germline V gene has CDR1 MNHEY and CDR2 SVGAGI. Trimming removed 0 bases from V and 2 bases from J, with 10 bases in between. The CDR3 spans 15 residues. The CDR3 DNA reads TGTGCCAGCAGTTACTCCGGCGGGCAGAACTATGGCTACACCTTC. Translating gives CASSYSGGQNYGYTF.

A single count supports this clone. The chain links TRBV28 to TRBJ1-4; 8 positions agree with TRBD1. Trimming at V came to 3 bases and at J to 7 bases, leaving 7 bases not matched to a gene. CDR1 and CDR2 (germline): MDHEN, SYDVKM. This CDR3 has 15 amino acids. The CDR3: CASSFLQGASEKLFF. In DNA form, the CDR3 reads TGTGCCAGCAGTTTTCTTCAGGGGGCGAGTGAAAAACTGTTTTTT.

The chain combines TRBV18 with TRBJ2-5; the D gene is possibly TRBD2 (6 bases). CDR1 and CDR2 (germline): KGHSH, LQKENI. The CDR3 extends over 16 amino acids. V lost 6 bases and J lost 0, with 17 bases in between. The CDR3 bases are TGTGCCAGCTCGCCCCCCGGTGGGGGGTACCAAGAGACCCAGTACTTC. It translates to CASSPPGGGYQETQYF.

The genes are TRBV29-1 and TRBJ2-3; D uncertain. The germline V gene encodes CDR1 SQVTM and CDR2 ANQGSEA. The CDR3 runs to 14 residues. Trimming removed 8 bases at V and 6 bases at J, with 21 bases between. In DNA, the CDR3 is TGCAGCTTCTGTGGGCGGTTCGTAGGGGATACGCAGTATTTT. Its protein product is CSFCGRFVGDTQYF.

This chain uses TRBV7-2 with TRBJ2-7; TRBD2 matches 9 bases. The V gene end was trimmed by 1 base and the J gene end by 0 bases; junction bases not matched to a gene: 4. The CDR3 is 16 amino acids. From germline, CDR1 is SGHTA and CDR2 FQGNSA. CDR3 protein: CASSLGTSGYSYEQYF. The CDR3 region has the DNA TGTGCCAGCAGCTTAGGAACTAGCGGGTACTCCTACGAGCAGTACTTC.

This chain's CDR3 is CASSFNRQPQHF. The CDR3 DNA reads as TGTGCCAGCAGCTTCAACAGGCAGCCCCAGCATTTT. This rearrangement joins TRBV7-2 to TRBJ1-5; the D gene is possibly TRBD1 (5 bases). The CDR3 length is 12 residues. With 3 bases removed from V and 7 bases from J, the gap between germline ends came to 7 bases. CDR1 is SGHTA and CDR2 is FQGNSA in the germline V gene.

The chain couples TRBV2 to TRBJ2-2; 11 bases agree with TRBD1. Germline trimming cut 4 bases from V and 12 bases from J; bases unmatched to any gene: 7. Germline CDR1 and CDR2: SNHLY and FYNNEI. The CDR3 has 14 residues. The CDR3 coding sequence is TGTGCCAGCAGTGGAGGGGACAGGGGGGTCAAGCTGTTTTTT. This translates into CASSGGDRGVKLFF.

The gene calls are TRBV12-5 and TRBJ2-3, with D maybe TRBD1 (6 bases). The V end lost 2 bases, the J end lost 4 bases, and 25 bases lay between the germline ends. The CDR3 covers 19 residues. The V gene's germline CDR1 is LGHNT and CDR2 FRNRAP. In DNA form, the CDR3 reads TGTGCTAGTGGTTTGTCAACCCCCGGGACACCGTTAATCGCAGATACGCAGTATTTT. Translation gives CASGLSTPGTPLIADTQYF.

The chain links TRBV6-5 to TRBJ2-7; D unclear. The CDR3 contains 14 residues. V was shortened by 2 bases and J by 2 bases, with 10 bases between the two germline ends. From germline, CDR1 is MNHEY and CDR2 SVGAGI. CDR3 DNA: TGTGCCAGCAGTTACAGGGTAAACACCTACGAGCAGTACTTC. It translates to CASSYRVNTYEQYF.

The table lists this clone with a count of one. The gene calls are TRBV7-9 and TRBJ2-7; 7 bases match TRBD1. Losses at the gene ends were 4 bases for V and 0 bases for J; bases not matched to a gene: 15. This CDR3 has 18 amino acids. From germline, CDR1 is SEHNR and CDR2 FQNEAQ (reference sequence). The CDR3 DNA reads TGTGCCAGCAGCTCTAGAGGGGCCGGGACAGTCTCCTCCTACGAGCAGTACTTC. Translating gives CASSSRGAGTVSSYEQYF.

The rearrangement uses TRBV6-5 and TRBJ2-7, with TRBD1 matching over 7 bases. V gave up 5 bases and J gave up 6 bases; unmatched junction bases: 10. This CDR3 region has 14 residues. Germline values: CDR1 MNHEY, CDR2 SVGAGI. CDR3 in DNA: TGTGCCAGCAGTGAGAGGGGGCGAGGGGGCGAGCAGTACTTC. This translates into CASSERGRGGEQYF.

The chain has TRBV5-1 and TRBJ1-1; unclear D gene. Trimming left V 0 bases short and J 1 base short, with 7 bases between. The CDR3 extends over 14 amino acids. Germline CDR1 and CDR2: SGHRS and YFSETQ. The DNA of the CDR3 is TGCGCCAGCAGCTTGGCGAGGACGAACACTGAAGCTTTCTTT. Amino acids: CASSLARTNTEAFF.

V usage is TRBV29-1 and J usage is TRBJ2-1, with 9 bases lining up with TRBD2. This CDR3 contains 15 residues. The ends lost 7 bases at V and 4 bases at J; junction bases unmatched: 11. Germline values: CDR1 SQVTM, CDR2 ANQGSEA. CDR3 protein: CSATQREEFYNEQFF. The CDR3, as DNA: TGCAGCGCCACTCAGCGGGAGGAATTTTACAATGAGCAGTTCTTC.